This TCR beta chain was retrieved from a study of radiotherapy plus CTLA-4 blockade in lung cancer. Study background: Overall, less than 20% of patients showed an objective response, while 31% attained disease control.

Focal radiation plus CTLA-4 blockade with ipilimumab was given to patients with chemo-refractory metastatic non-small-cell lung cancer. Germline-derived CDR1 and CDR2 are SNHLY and FYNNEI. Trimming removed 1 base at V and 11 bases at J, with 14 bases between. This CDR3 has 13 residues. Sequenced by immunoSEQ multiplex PCR; TCRdb stores in-frame clones only, minus some. The profile shows tens of thousands of clones, approximately 79% of them singletons. Specimen: peripheral blood, collected from a patient treated with radiotherapy plus ipilimumab. The chain employs TRBV2 and TRBJ2-5; D tentatively reads TRBD1 or TRBD2 (5 bases each). The sequence derives from a human donor with non-small cell lung cancer who had a complete response to radiotherapy plus ipilimumab. CDR3 in amino acids: CASSEGTGAYQYF. Here the CDR3 DNA reads TGTGCCAGCAGTGAAGGGACTGGGGCGTATCAGTACTTC.